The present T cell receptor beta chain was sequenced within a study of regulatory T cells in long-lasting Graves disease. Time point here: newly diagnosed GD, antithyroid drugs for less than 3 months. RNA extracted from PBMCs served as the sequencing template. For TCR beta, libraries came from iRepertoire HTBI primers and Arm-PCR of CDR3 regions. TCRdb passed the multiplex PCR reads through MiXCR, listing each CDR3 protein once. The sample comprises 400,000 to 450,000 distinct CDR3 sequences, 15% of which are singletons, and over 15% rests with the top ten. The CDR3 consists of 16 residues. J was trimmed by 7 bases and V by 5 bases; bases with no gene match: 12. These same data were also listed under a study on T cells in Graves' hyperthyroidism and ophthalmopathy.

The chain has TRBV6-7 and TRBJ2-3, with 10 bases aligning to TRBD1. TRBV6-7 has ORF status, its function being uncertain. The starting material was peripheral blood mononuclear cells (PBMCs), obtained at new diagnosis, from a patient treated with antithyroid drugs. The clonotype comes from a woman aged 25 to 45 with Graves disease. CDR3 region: CASSQPGQGGQNTQYF. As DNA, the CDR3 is TGTGCCAGCAGTCAACCTGGACAGGGGGGACAAAATACGCAGTATTTT.